Following are 3 T cell receptor beta chains from one sample sequenced in a study of T cell responses to AZD1222 COVID-19 vaccine. Method: immunoSEQ multiplex PCR; TCRdb's copy keeps in-frame clones and lacks some. The sample has approximately 77,000 clones, roughly 85% seen once. Sequenced material: peripheral blood, taken 28 days after the second AZD1222 dose. The receptors were sampled from an adult who received the AZD1222 COVID-19 vaccine.

The V gene is TRBV6-5, the J gene TRBJ2-7; 8 bases are shared with TRBD1. CDR3 length: 14 amino acids. In germline, CDR1 is MNHEY, CDR2 SVGAGI. The trim removed 6 bases at V and 6 bases at J, leaving 10 bases unmatched. CDR3 in DNA: TGTGCCAGCAGCCCAGCAGGGGGCCTTCGCGAGCAGTACTTC. Translating it yields CASSPAGGLREQYF.

The chain links TRBV5-4 to TRBJ1-6; D possibly corresponds to TRBD1 (5 bases). V gave up 1 base and J gave up 7 bases, with 15 bases separating them. CDR1 is SGHNT and CDR2 is YYREEE in the germline V gene (reference sequence). The CDR3 is 16 amino acids. The DNA for the CDR3 is TGTGCCAGCAGCTTGATCTCAGGGAATAACAATTCACCCCTCCACTTT. Its translation: CASSLISGNNNSPLHF. The entire variable domain, with the rest obtained from reference TRBV5-4 and TRBJ1-6, is as follows: ETGVTQSPTHLIKTRGQQVTLRCSSQSGHNTVSWYQQALGQGPQFIFQYYREEENGRGNFPPRFSGLQFPNYSSELNVNALELDDSALYLCASSLISGNNNSPLHFGNGTRLTVT.

The genes are TRBV2 and TRBJ1-1; D might be TRBD1 (5 bases). This CDR3 contains 14 residues. The V gene lost 6 bases and the J gene lost 3 bases, with 14 bases spanning the gap. The germline V gene has CDR1 SNHLY and CDR2 FYNNEI. This CDR3 reads CASSETGPYTEAFF. In DNA form, the CDR3 reads TGTGCCAGCAGCGAAACAGGACCATACACTGAAGCTTTCTTT.